Included here is one TCR beta chain sequence, with context. Antigen specificity is unknown. This entry is derived from a study of shared clonotypes between healthy human individuals. Study findings and constraints: Sharing across a handful of donors was seen in 4.5% to 6.5% of naive CD4 clonotypes. Clonotypes which were not shared had lower generation probabilities than clonotypes that all four donors shared.

Profiled with immunoSEQ multiplex PCR; TCRdb holds only in-frame clones, not every one. The sample shows about 2.4 million clones, approximately 90% of them seen only once. The germline V and J ends were trimmed by 4 bases and 3 bases, with 6 bases remaining between them. The CDR3 covers 12 residues. Germline values: CDR1 MNHNY, CDR2 SVGAGI (reference sequence). Splitting the CD4+ cells yielded a CD45RA+ naive subset and a CD45RA-negative memory subset. The specimen was naive CD4+ T cells sorted from blood. Subset reported: CD45RA+ positively selected. The V and J genes are TRBV6-6 and TRBJ1-1; D not certain. The sequence came from a man between 18 and 29 years old in good health. In nucleotides, the CDR3 is TGTGCCAGCAGTTCAGCCTACACTGAAGCTTTCTTT. Amino acid sequence: CASSSAYTEAFF.